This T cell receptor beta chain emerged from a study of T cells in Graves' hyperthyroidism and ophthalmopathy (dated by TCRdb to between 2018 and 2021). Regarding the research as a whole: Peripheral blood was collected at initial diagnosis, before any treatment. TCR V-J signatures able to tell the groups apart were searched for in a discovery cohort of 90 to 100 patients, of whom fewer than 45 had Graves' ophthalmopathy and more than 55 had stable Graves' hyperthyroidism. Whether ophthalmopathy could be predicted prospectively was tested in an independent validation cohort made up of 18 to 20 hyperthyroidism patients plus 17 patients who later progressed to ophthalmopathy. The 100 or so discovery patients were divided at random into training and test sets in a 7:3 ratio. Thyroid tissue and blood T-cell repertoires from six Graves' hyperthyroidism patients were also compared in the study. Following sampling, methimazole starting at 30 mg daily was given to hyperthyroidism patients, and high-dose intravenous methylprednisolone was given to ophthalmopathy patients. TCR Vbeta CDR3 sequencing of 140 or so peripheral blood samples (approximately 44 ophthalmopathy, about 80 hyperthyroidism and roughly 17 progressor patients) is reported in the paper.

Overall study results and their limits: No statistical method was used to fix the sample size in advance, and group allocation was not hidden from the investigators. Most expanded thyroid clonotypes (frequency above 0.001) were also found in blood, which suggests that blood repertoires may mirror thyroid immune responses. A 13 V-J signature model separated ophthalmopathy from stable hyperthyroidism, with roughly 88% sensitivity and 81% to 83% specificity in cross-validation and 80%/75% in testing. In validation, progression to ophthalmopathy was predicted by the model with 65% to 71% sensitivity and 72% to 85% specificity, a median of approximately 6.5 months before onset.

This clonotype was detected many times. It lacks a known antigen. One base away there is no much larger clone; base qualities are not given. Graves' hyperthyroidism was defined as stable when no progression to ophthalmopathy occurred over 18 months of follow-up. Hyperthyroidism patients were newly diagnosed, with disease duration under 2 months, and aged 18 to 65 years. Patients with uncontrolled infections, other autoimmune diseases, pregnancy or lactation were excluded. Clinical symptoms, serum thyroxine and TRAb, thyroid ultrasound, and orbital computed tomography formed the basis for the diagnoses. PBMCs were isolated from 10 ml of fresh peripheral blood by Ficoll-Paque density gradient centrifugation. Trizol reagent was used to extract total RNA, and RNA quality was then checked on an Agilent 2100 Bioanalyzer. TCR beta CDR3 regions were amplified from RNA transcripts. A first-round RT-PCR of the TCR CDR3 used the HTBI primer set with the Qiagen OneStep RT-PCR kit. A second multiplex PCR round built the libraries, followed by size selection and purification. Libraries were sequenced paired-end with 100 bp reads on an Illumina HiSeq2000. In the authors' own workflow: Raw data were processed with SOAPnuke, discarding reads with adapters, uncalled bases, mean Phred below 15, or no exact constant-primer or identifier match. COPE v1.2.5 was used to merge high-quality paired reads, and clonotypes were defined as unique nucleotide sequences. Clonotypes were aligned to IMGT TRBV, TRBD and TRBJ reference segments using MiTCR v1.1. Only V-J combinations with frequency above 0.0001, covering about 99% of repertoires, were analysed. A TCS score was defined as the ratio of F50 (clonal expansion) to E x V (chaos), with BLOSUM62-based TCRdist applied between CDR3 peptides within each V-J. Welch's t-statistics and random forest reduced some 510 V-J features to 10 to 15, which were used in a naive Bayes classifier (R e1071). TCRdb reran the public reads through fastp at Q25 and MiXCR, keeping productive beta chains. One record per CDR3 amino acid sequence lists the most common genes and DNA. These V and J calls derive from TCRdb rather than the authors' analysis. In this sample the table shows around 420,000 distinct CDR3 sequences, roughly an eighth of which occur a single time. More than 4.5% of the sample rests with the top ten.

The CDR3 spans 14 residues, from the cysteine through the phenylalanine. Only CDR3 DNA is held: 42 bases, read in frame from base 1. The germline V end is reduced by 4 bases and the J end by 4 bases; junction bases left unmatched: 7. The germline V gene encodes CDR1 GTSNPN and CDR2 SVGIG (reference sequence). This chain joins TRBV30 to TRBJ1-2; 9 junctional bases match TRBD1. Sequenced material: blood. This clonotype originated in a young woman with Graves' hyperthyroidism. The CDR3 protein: CAWNRGTGSYGYTF. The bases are TGTGCCTGGAATCGCGGGACAGGGAGCTATGGCTACACCTTC.